Sequencing of this T cell receptor (beta chain) was carried out in a study of blood T cells in healthy people across ages. Study information: For every two T cells, template switching captured about one barcoded beta molecule.

As for this clonotype: Its specificity is not known.

For the second PCR, which ran for about 6 to 11 cycles, a sample-barcoded 5' primer and a J-beta primer mix were used. Using its own MiXCR run on the 5' RACE reads, TCRdb lists one record per CDR3 protein. The sample includes about 700,000 distinct CDR3 sequences, less than 40% of them seen just once. Findings of the study overall: In older individuals, TCR beta diversity per million T cells was lower, falling roughly linearly with age.

This CDR3 has 14 residues. The V gene's germline CDR1 is SEHNR and CDR2 FQNEAQ (reference sequence). Trimming pared 2 bases from V and 0 bases from J, leaving 8 bases between. The chain joins TRBV7-9 to TRBJ2-7; a possible D gene is TRBD1 (5 bases). The sequence was collected from a woman over 75 in good health. The source material was blood. DNA of the CDR3: TGTGCCAGCAGCTTACCGCAGGGCTCCTACGAGCAGTACTTC. Translated, it gives CASSLPQGSYEQYF.